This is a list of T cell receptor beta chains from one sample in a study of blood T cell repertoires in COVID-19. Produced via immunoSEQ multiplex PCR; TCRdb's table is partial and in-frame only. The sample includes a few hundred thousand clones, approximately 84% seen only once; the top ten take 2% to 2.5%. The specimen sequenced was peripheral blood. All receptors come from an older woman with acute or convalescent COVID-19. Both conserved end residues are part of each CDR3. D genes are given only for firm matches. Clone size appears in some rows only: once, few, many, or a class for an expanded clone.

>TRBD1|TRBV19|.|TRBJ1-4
CASSVGQGREKLFF
TGTGCCAGTAGTGTCGGACAGGGTAGGGAAAAACTGTTTTTT
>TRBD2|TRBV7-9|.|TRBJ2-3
CASSLGLAGVGDTQYF
TGTGCCAGCAGCTTAGGACTAGCGGGGGTTGGTGATACGCAGTATTTT
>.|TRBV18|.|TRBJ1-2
CASSRDSGNYGYTF
TGTGCCAGCTCCCGTGACAGTGGTAACTATGGCTACACCTTC
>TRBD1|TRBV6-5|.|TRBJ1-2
CASSYTGTGAYGYTF
TGTGCCAGCAGTTACACCGGGACAGGGGCCTATGGCTACACCTTC
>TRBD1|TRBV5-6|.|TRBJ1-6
CASSGGGQSSYNSPLHF
TGTGCCAGCAGCGGAGGGGGACAGAGCTCCTATAATTCACCCCTCCACTTT
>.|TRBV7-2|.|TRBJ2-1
CASSVDGTYNEQFF
TGTGCCAGCAGCGTAGACGGGACATACAATGAGCAGTTCTTC
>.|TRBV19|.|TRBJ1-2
CASSAISQGNVGYTF
TGTGCCAGTAGTGCTATATCACAGGGAAATGTTGGCTACACCTTC
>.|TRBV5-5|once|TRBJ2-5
CASSFGETQYF
TGTGCCAGCAGCTTCGGAGAGACCCAGTACTTC
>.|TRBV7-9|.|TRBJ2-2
CASSFGGAGELFF
TGTGCCAGCTCTTTTGGAGGGGCCGGGGAGCTGTTTTTT
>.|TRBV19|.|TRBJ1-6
CASSKRGQNNNSPLHF
TGTGCCAGTAGTAAGAGGGGACAAAATAATAATTCACCCCTCCACTTT
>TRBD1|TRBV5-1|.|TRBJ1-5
CASSVGQGDNQPQHF
TGCGCCAGCAGCGTCGGACAGGGGGACAATCAGCCCCAGCATTTT
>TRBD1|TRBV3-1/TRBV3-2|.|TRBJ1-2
CASSNEGRGLYSGYTF
TGTGCCAGCAGCAACGAGGGCAGGGGGCTCTATAGCGGCTACACCTTC
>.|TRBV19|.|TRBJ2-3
CASSISGTAKERQYF
TGTGCCAGTAGTATTTCCGGGACTGCCAAGGAGAGGCAGTATTTT
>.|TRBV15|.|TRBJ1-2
CATSRDLEGNYGYTF
TGTGCCACCAGCAGAGATCTCGAGGGCAACTATGGCTACACCTTC
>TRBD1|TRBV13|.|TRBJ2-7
CASSLIGGAGEQYF
TGTGCCAGCAGCTTAATAGGGGGCGCAGGCGAGCAGTACTTC
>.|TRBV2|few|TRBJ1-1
CASRRNTEAFF
TGTGCCAGCAGGCGAAACACTGAAGCTTTCTTT
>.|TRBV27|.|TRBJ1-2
CASKQARDYGYTF
TGTGCCAGCAAGCAGGCCAGGGACTATGGCTACACCTTC
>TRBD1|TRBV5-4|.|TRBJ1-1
CASSFKTGGPPMNTEAFF
TGTGCCAGCAGCTTTAAAACAGGGGGCCCTCCCATGAACACTGAAGCTTTCTTT
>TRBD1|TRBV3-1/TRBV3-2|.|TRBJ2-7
CASGQGAYEQYF
TGTGCCAGCGGACAGGGGGCTTACGAGCAGTACTTC
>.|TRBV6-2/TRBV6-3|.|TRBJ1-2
CASSYSLRTVEYYGYTF
TGTGCCAGCAGTTACTCGCTCCGGACAGTTGAGTACTATGGCTACACCTTC
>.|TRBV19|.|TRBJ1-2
CASSRTANYGYTF
TGTGCCAGTAGCAGGACTGCCAACTATGGCTACACCTTC
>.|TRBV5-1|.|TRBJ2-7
CASSPIKDSYEQYF
TGCGCCAGCAGCCCGATAAAGGACAGCTACGAGCAGTACTTC
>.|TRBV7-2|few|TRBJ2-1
CASSLQVSYNEQFF
TGTGCCAGCAGCTTGCAGGTGTCCTACAATGAGCAGTTCTTC
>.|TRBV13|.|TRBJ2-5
CASSLGAGVTQYF
TGTGCCAGCAGCTTAGGGGCCGGGGTGACCCAGTACTTC
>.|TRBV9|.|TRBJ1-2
CASSVVEGEGGYTF
TGTGCCAGCAGCGTAGTTGAGGGAGAGGGTGGCTACACCTTC
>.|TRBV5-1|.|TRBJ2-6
CASSLDHLESSGANVLTF
TGCGCCAGCAGCTTGGACCACCTTGAGAGCTCTGGGGCCAACGTCCTGACTTTC
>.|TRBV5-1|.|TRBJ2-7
CASSLAAGFSHEQYF
TGCGCCAGCAGCTTGGCAGCGGGCTTCTCCCACGAGCAGTACTTC
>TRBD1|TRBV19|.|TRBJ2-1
CASSIKGAANEQFF
TGTGCCAGTAGTATTAAGGGGGCGGCCAATGAGCAGTTCTTC
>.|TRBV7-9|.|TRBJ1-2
CASSLGGLGANGYTF
TGTGCCAGCAGCTTAGGGGGTCTGGGGGCTAATGGCTACACCTTC
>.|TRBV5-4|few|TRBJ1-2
CASSPGGATNYGYTF
TGTGCCAGCAGCCCTGGGGGGGCAACAAACTATGGCTACACCTTC
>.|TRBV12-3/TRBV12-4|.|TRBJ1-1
CASKQNTEAFF
TGTGCCAGCAAACAGAACACTGAAGCTTTCTTT
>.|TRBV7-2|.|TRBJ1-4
CASSPSIGGAEKLFF
TGTGCCAGCAGCCCGTCGATAGGAGGCGCTGAAAAACTGTTTTTT